One sample yielded the 19 T cell receptor beta chains listed below, sequenced in a study of T cell repertoires in cytomegalovirus infection. A single record per CDR3 protein comes from TCRdb applying MiXCR to the reads. The sample lists around 630,000 distinct CDR3 sequences; about 24% were seen once. The specimen sequenced was CD8+ T cells from PBMCs. The source of these receptors is a human donor in good health (CMV status not recorded). Some clones in this sample may be carry-over from other donors' samples.

A few counts support this clonotype. This chain joins TRBV7-8 and TRBJ2-7, with D uncertain. Germline CDR1 is SGHVS and CDR2 is FQNEAQ. The CDR3 loop spans 12 amino acids. V was clipped by 0 bases and J by 2 bases, with 2 bases between them. CDR3 residues: CASSLAAYEQYV. In nucleotides, the CDR3 is TGTGCCAGCAGCTTAGCGGCCTACGAGCAGTACGTC.

The chain couples TRBV4-3 to TRBJ2-3; 8 bases match TRBD2. The CDR3 contains 15 residues. V shed 3 bases and J 4 bases; nucleotides not matched to a gene: 6. Germline CDR1 LGHNA, CDR2 YSLEER. The CDR3 sequence is CASSQGAGEPDTQYF. The CDR3 DNA sequence: TGCGCCAGCAGCCAGGGAGCGGGGGAGCCAGATACGCAGTATTTT.

This clonotype showed up just a few times. This chain uses TRBV7-9 with TRBJ2-3; 12 bases align to TRBD2. This CDR3 contains 16 residues. Unmatched junction bases numbered 5, after V lost 6 bases and J lost 1 base. CDR1 SEHNR and CDR2 FQNEAQ come from the germline V gene (reference sequence). The CDR3 DNA reads TGTGCCAGCAGGGACAGACTAGCGGGGGGCACAGATACGCAGTATTTT. Its translation: CASRDRLAGGTDTQYF.

This clonotype was observed many times. V and J are TRBV7-2 and TRBJ2-2; D possibly uses TRBD1 or TRBD2 (6 bases each). V was trimmed by 8 bases and J by 0 bases, leaving 10 bases between them. CDR3 length: 14 residues. CDR1 and CDR2 (germline): SGHTA, FQGNSA. CDR3 region: CASEGGPNTGELFF. The DNA for the CDR3 is TGTGCCAGCGAGGGGGGTCCGAACACCGGGGAGCTGTTTTTT. Drawing the rest from reference TRBV7-2 and TRBJ2-2, the complete variable domain is GAGVSQSPSNKVTEKGKDVELRCDPISGHTALYWYRQSLGQGLEFLIYFQGNSAPDKSGLPSDRFSAERTGGSVSTLTIQRTQQEDSAVYLCASEGGPNTGELFFGEGSRLTVL.

The V gene is TRBV7-8, the J gene TRBJ2-2, with TRBD2 as a possible D gene (5 bases). The germline V gene encodes CDR1 SGHVS and CDR2 FQNEAQ. This CDR3 region has 14 residues. V was pared by 5 bases and J by 4 bases, with 11 bases between. The CDR3 DNA follows: TGTGCCAGCAGCCCATCGGGGAGCACCGGGGAGCTGTTTTTT. This encodes CASSPSGSTGELFF. Together with reference TRBV7-8 and TRBJ2-2, the CDR3 gives the full variable domain: GAGVSQSPRYKVAKRGQDVALRCDPISGHVSLFWYQQALGQGPEFLTYFQNEAQLDKSGLPSDRFFAERPEGSVSTLKIQRTQQEDSAVYLCASSPSGSTGELFFGEGSRLTVL.

This clonotype showed up just once. The V and J genes are TRBV28 and TRBJ2-5, with D possibly TRBD2 on 5 matching bases. Germline V gene lookup returns CDR1 MDHEN and CDR2 SYDVKM. V was pared by 6 bases and J by 4 bases, with 12 bases between. The CDR3 sequence is 13 residues long. Here the CDR3 reads CASSLNGIETQYF. For the CDR3, the DNA is TGTGCCAGCAGCCTGAACGGGATAGAGACCCAGTACTTC.

Ten or more counts support this clonotype. The rearrangement links TRBV7-9 to TRBJ2-1, with 8 nucleotides matching TRBD2. This CDR3 has 15 residues. Germline V lookup: CDR1 SEHNR, CDR2 FQNEAQ (reference sequence). V shed 5 bases and J 7 bases; nucleotides not matched to a gene: 10. Written as DNA, the CDR3 is TGTGCCAGCAGCATGGGACTAGTTATTAATAATGAGCAGTTCTTC. Protein sequence: CASSMGLVINNEQFF.

This clonotype was seen more than once but under ten times. J is TRBJ2-1 and V is TRBV3-1, with 9 bases fitting TRBD2. CDR3 length: 19 residues. Germline V gene sequence: CDR1 LGHDT, CDR2 YNNKEL (reference sequence). Losses at the gene ends were 0 bases for V and 6 bases for J; bases not matched to a gene: 15. This chain's CDR3 is CASSQEGLAGRGIVNEQFF. CDR3 in DNA: TGTGCCAGCAGCCAAGAAGGTCTAGCGGGGAGGGGTATCGTCAATGAGCAGTTCTTC.

As regards this clonotype: With a much larger clone just one base away, this may be a read error. The chain combines TRBV7-9 with TRBJ1-3, with 12 positions matching TRBD1. The CDR3 runs 16 residues. Germline assignment: CDR1 SEHNR and CDR2 FQNEAQ (reference sequence). In nucleotides, the CDR3 is TGTGCCAGCAGCTCAGGGACAGGGGGCTCTGGAAACGCCATATATTTT. Translating it yields CASSSGTGGSGNAIYF.

This clonotype was seen just once. This sequence joins TRBV5-6 and TRBJ2-2; D perhaps matches TRBD2 (6 bases). The CDR3 consists of 15 residues. Germline loops: CDR1 SGHDT, CDR2 YYEEEE. Trimming pared 4 bases from V and 6 bases from J, leaving 16 bases between. DNA of the CDR3: TGTGCCAGCAGCCGCGGGGTAGCCCTCGCCGGGGAGCTGTTTTTT. It encodes CASSRGVALAGELFF.

Worth noting for this clonotype: One end of the junction varies from germline; a read error may be responsible. The chain is built from TRBV2 and TRBJ2-3, with 9 bases matching TRBD2. The CDR3 contains 17 residues. Germline CDR1 is SNHLY and CDR2 is FYNNEI. In nucleotides, the CDR3 is TGTGCCAACAGTGTGGTGGCTAGCGGGGACTACACAGATACGCAGTATTTT. Protein sequence: CANSVVASGDYTDTQYF.

This chain uses TRBV7-9 with TRBJ2-7; D gene unclear. The germline gives CDR1 SEHNR, CDR2 FQNEAQ (reference sequence). There are 13 residues in the CDR3. With 7 bases removed from V and 0 bases from J, the gap between germline ends came to 10 bases. This CDR3 is CASKAGSSYEQYF. The CDR3 coding sequence is TGTGCCAGCAAAGCAGGATCCTCCTACGAGCAGTACTTC.

The chain has TRBV27 and TRBJ2-3; possibly TRBD1 for D (5 bases). Germline V lookup: CDR1 MNHEY, CDR2 SMNVEV (reference sequence). This CDR3 is built from 13 residues. Trimming shortened V by 8 bases and J by 0 bases, and 9 bases separated the two germline ends. In DNA, the CDR3 is TGTGCCAGCGGGGCAGCGAGCACAGATACGCAGTATTTT. This translates into CASGAASTDTQYF.

The CDR3 DNA follows: TGTGCCAGCAGTGAAGGACAGGGGGCCTACGAGCAGTACTTC. Amino acid sequence: CASSEGQGAYEQYF. The V call is TRBV2, the J call TRBJ2-7, with 9 bases that match TRBD1. The CDR3 totals 14 residues. From germline, CDR1 is SNHLY and CDR2 FYNNEI. J was trimmed by 2 bases and V by 1 base; bases with no gene match: 0.

This clonotype has more than one count but fewer than ten. The chain couples TRBV20-1 to TRBJ2-3; D remains ambiguous. Deletions cut 6 bases from V and 2 bases from J, with 9 bases between. This CDR3 has 12 residues. CDR1 and CDR2 (germline): DFQATT, SNEGSKA (reference sequence). The CDR3 protein is CSAKRYTDTQYF. The CDR3 region has the DNA TGCAGTGCGAAACGATACACAGATACGCAGTATTTT.

This sequence joins TRBV7-3 and TRBJ1-1, with TRBD1 matching over 7 bases. This CDR3 has 14 residues. CDR1 is SGHTA and CDR2 is FQGTGA in the germline V gene. Unmatched junction bases numbered 7, after V lost 6 bases and J lost 3 bases. CDR3 loop: CASSKEGADTEAFF. The CDR3 bases are TGTGCCAGCAGTAAGGAGGGGGCAGACACTGAAGCTTTCTTT.

This chain connects TRBV3-1 to TRBJ1-1; the match to TRBD1 covers 9 bases. The V segment lost 2 bases and the J segment 6 bases; nucleotides outside the gene matches: 13. The CDR3 has 17 amino acids. In germline, CDR1 is LGHDT, CDR2 YNNKEL (reference sequence). DNA for the CDR3: TGTGCCAGCAGCCAAACCAAACGACAGGGGGTTCGGCCTGAAGCTTTCTTT. The encoded protein is CASSQTKRQGVRPEAFF.

The sample holds many counts of this clonotype. The chain is built from TRBV7-6 and TRBJ2-7, with 12 bases that match TRBD2. Germline V gives CDR1 SGHVS, CDR2 FNYEAQ. This CDR3 comprises 17 residues. The ends lost 5 bases at V and 0 bases at J; junction bases unmatched: 8. The CDR3 DNA is TGTGCCAGCAGCCCGACTAGCGGGGGCGGTATCTCCTACGAGCAGTACTTC. Translation: CASSPTSGGGISYEQYF. Together with reference TRBV7-6 and TRBJ2-7, the CDR3 gives the full variable domain: GAGVSQSPRYKVTKRGQDVALRCDPISGHVSLYWYRQALGQGPEFLTYFNYEAQQDKSGLPNDRFSAERPEGSISTLTIQRTEQRDSAMYRCASSPTSGGGISYEQYFGPGTRLTVT.

This clonotype has more than one count but fewer than ten. V usage is TRBV27 and J usage is TRBJ2-2, with 7 bases that match TRBD1. This CDR3 is built from 15 residues. V dropped 0 bases and J dropped 6; count of bases not matched to a gene: 4. Germline V lookup: CDR1 MNHEY, CDR2 SMNVEV (reference sequence). CDR3 in amino acids: CASSLSATGSGELFF. The DNA of the CDR3 is TGTGCCAGCAGTTTATCAGCGACAGGGTCCGGGGAGCTGTTTTTT.